The clone carrying this T cell receptor beta chain was seen repeatedly, ten times or more. The sample originates from a study of patients and donors after allogeneic stem cell transplantation. TCRdb analysed the RT-PCR reads with MiXCR anew, one entry per CDR3 protein. The profile shows roughly 960,000 distinct CDR3 sequences, under 20% of them singletons. Germline assignment: CDR1 DFQATT and CDR2 SNEGSKA (reference sequence). V lost 3 bases, J lost 6 bases, and 14 bases lay in between. CDR3 length: 14 amino acids. Sequenced sample: blood, either unsorted or a sorted T cell fraction (not recorded which). This clonotype was obtained from a human donor who was either an allogeneic HSCT recipient or a stem cell or donor lymphocyte infusion donor (not recorded which). It is not recorded whose cells these are; they may come from a transplant donor. This chain links TRBV20-1 with TRBJ1-4; weak D call: TRBD1 (5 bases). For the CDR3, the DNA is TGCAGTGCTAGGGGGACCTGGGGTGATGAAAAACTGTTTTTT. Translation: CSARGTWGDEKLFF.